The clone carrying this T cell receptor (beta chain) was recorded a few times. Germline loops: CDR1 SGHRS, CDR2 YFSETQ. V dropped 0 bases and J dropped 5; count of bases not matched to a gene: 3. The CDR3 extends over 15 amino acids. This sample was included in a study of CD8 T cells in ankylosing spondylitis. TCRdb reprocessed the 5' RACE reads via MiXCR and lists one record per CDR3 protein. This table has around 150,000 distinct CDR3 sequences, roughly 10% appearing once. The chain has TRBV5-1 and TRBJ2-1; 9 bases fit TRBD2. The specimen sequenced was blood, either unsorted or a sorted T cell fraction (not recorded which). The TCR was taken from a male donor with ankylosing spondylitis or in good health (not recorded which). CDR3 loop: CASSLVLAGDNEQFF. For the CDR3, the DNA is TGCGCCAGCAGCTTGGTCTTAGCGGGAGACAATGAGCAGTTCTTC.